A selection of T cell receptor beta chains follows, all from one sample in a study of T cell changes during pregnancy in multiple sclerosis. This table comes from immunoSEQ multiplex PCR, and its TCRdb copy is limited to in-frame clones, with some not included. The profile covers 80,000 to 130,000 clones, with more than 80% appearing a single time and 1% to 1.5% taken by the ten largest. The sequenced sample was peripheral blood, obtained in the second trimester of pregnancy. The receptors shown here come from a female donor with multiple sclerosis, enrolled in a pregnancy study. Both conserved end residues are part of each CDR3. The D gene is left open where the match is weak. The size field is filled for only some rows; it gives once, few, many or a size class.

j_call d_call v_call clone_size cdr3_nt cdr3_aa
TRBJ2-1 TRBD2 TRBV5-1 NA TGCGCCAGCAGCTTGGCAGCGGGGACTACCGCCGAGCAGTTCTTC CASSLAAGTTAEQFF
TRBJ2-7 NA TRBV28 NA TGTGCCAGCAGTACCGACAGTAGCTCCTACGAGCAGTACTTC CASSTDSSSYEQYF
TRBJ2-1 TRBD2 TRBV7-2 NA TGTGCCAGCAGCTGGCGCCAGCGGGGGGCCTACAATGAGCAGTTCTTC CASSWRQRGAYNEQFF
TRBJ1-2 NA TRBV6-1 few TGTGCCAGCAGTGAGGCCAACAGCTACACCTTC CASSEANSYTF
TRBJ2-2 NA TRBV5-1 NA TGCGCCAGCAGCTCAACTAGCTCCACCGGGGAGCTGTTTTTT CASSSTSSTGELFF
TRBJ1-5 TRBD1 TRBV28 NA TGTGCCAGCAGCGGGACAGCTAGCAATCAGCCCCAGCATTTT CASSGTASNQPQHF
TRBJ1-2 TRBD1 TRBV5-1 NA TGCGCCGGCAGCTCGTGGACAGGGAACTATGGCTACACCTTC CAGSSWTGNYGYTF
TRBJ2-1 NA TRBV2 NA TGTGCCAGCGTCCGGGACAACTCCTACAATGAGCAGTTCTTC CASVRDNSYNEQFF
TRBJ1-3 NA TRBV1 once TGCACCAGCAGCCAAGATTGCGGGACAGGGGGCTTGAAGGGAAACACCATATATTTT CTSSQDCGTGGLKGNTIYF
TRBJ2-7 TRBD1 TRBV5-1 NA TGCGCCAGCAGCTGGGGACAGACCTACGAGCAGTACTTC CASSWGQTYEQYF
TRBJ2-7 TRBD2 TRBV29-1 once TGCAGCGTTGTTTCGAGCGGGAGCTCCTACGAGCAGTACTTC CSVVSSGSSYEQYF
TRBJ1-2 NA TRBV25-1 NA TGTGCCAGCAGTGAATCTTCAGGCCCCTTACGTTTCTTC CASSESSGPLRFF
TRBJ2-3 TRBD2 TRBV6-1 NA TGTGCCAGCAGCCTTAGCGGGAGTTGGACAGATACGCAGTATTTT CASSLSGSWTDTQYF
TRBJ2-2 TRBD1 TRBV6-1 NA TGTGCCAGCAGTGGGGACAGGGGTGCGACCGGGGAGCTGTTTTTT CASSGDRGATGELFF
TRBJ1-1 NA TRBV9 few TGTGCCAGCAGCGTAGAGGGAGGAACTGAAGCTTTCTTT CASSVEGGTEAFF
TRBJ2-6 TRBD2 TRBV5-6 NA TGTGCCAGCAGCCGTGGACTAGGAGGACTCTCTGGGGCCAACGTCCTGACTTTC CASSRGLGGLSGANVLTF
TRBJ2-5 TRBD2 TRBV2 NA TGTGCCAGCAGTGAACTAGCGGGGGGGCAAGAGACCCAGTACTTC CASSELAGGQETQYF
TRBJ1-3 NA TRBV30 NA TGTGCCTGGAGTGTACAGGGCTCTGGAAACACCATATATTTT CAWSVQGSGNTIYF
TRBJ1-1 TRBD1 TRBV19 NA TGTGCCAGTAGTAGCAGGGACAGGGGGATGAACACTGAAGCTTTCTTT CASSSRDRGMNTEAFF